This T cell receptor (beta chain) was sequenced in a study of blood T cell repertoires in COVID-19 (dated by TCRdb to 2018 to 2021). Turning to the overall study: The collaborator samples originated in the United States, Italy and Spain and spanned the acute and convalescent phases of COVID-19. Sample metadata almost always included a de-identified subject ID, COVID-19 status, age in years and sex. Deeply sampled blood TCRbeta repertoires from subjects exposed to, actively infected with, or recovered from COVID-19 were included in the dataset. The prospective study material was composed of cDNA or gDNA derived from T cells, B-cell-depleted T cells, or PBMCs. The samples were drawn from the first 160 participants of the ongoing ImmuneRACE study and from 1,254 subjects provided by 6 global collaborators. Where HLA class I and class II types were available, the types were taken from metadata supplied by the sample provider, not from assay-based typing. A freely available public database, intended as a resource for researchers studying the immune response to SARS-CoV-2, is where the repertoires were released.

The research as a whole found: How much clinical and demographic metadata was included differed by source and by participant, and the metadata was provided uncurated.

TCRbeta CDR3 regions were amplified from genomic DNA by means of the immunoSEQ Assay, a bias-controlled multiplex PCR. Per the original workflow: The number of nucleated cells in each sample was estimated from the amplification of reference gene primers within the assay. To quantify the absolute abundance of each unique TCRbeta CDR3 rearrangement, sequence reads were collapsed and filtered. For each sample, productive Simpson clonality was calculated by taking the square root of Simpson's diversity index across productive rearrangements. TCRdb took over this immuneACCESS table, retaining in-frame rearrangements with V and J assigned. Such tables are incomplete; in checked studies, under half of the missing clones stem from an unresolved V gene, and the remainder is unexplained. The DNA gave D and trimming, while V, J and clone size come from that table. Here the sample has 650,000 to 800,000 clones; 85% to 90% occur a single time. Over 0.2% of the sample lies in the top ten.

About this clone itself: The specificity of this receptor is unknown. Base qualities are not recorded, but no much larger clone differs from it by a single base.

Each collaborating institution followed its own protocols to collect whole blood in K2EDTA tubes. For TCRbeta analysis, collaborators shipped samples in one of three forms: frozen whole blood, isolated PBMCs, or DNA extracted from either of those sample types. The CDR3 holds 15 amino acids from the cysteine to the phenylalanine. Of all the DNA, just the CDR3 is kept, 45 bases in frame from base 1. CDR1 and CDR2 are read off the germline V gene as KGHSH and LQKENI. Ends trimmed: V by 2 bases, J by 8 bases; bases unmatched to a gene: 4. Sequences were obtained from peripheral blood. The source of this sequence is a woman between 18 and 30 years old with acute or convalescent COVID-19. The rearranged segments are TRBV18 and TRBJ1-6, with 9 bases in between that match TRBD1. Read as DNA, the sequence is TGTGCCAGCTCACCAACCCGGACAGGGGATTCACCCCTCCACTTT. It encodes CASSPTRTGDSPLHF. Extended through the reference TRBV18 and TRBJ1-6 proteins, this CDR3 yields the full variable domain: NAGVMQNPRHLVRRRGQEARLRCSPMKGHSHVYWYRQLPEEGLKFMVYLQKENIIDESGMPKERFSAEFPKEGPSILRIQQVVRGDSAAYFCASSPTRTGDSPLHFGNGTRLTVT.